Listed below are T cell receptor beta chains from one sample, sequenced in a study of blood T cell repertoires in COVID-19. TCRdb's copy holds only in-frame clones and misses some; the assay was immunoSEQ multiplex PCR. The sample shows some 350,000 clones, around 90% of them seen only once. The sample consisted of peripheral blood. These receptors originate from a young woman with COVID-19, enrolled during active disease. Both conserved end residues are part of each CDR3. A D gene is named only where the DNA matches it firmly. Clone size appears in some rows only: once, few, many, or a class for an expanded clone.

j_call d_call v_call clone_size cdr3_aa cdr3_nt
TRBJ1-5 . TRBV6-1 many CASSGVPGFRRNQPQHF TGTGCCAGCAGTGGGGTCCCAGGGTTTCGCCGCAATCAGCCCCAGCATTTT
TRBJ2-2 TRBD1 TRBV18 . CASFEGTATGELFF TGTGCCAGCTTCGAGGGGACAGCGACCGGGGAGCTGTTTTTT
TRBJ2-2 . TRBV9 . CASSASSASPGELFF TGTGCCAGCAGCGCCTCTAGCGCGAGTCCCGGGGAGCTGTTTTTT
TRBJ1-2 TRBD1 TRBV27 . CASSDRDRAYLGYTF TGTGCCAGCAGTGACCGGGACAGGGCCTATTTGGGCTACACCTTC
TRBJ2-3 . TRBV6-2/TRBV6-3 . CASSRGSSGPDTQYF TGTGCCAGCAGCCGCGGTAGCTCCGGCCCAGATACGCAGTATTTT
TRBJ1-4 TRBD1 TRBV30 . CAWSVAPGGGEKLFF TGTGCCTGGAGTGTAGCCCCAGGGGGCGGTGAAAAACTGTTTTTT
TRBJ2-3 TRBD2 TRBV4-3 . CASSRRLAGGDSYTDTQYF TGCGCCAGCAGCCGGAGACTAGCGGGGGGGGATAGTTACACAGATACGCAGTATTTT
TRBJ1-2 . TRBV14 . CASSQGDYGYTF TGTGCCAGCAGCCAAGGAGACTATGGCTACACCTTC
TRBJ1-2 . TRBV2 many CASISQGFHGYTF TGTGCCAGCATCTCGCAGGGTTTCCATGGCTACACCTTC
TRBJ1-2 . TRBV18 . CASSPPVGAYYGYTF TGTGCCAGCTCACCACCGGTTGGAGCCTACTATGGCTACACCTTC
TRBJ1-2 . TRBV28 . CASGSRDHGYTF TGTGCCAGCGGTTCCAGGGATCATGGCTACACCTTC
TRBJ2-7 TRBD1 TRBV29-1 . CSVESAGQGERYF TGCAGCGTTGAGTCGGCGGGACAGGGTGAGAGGTACTTC
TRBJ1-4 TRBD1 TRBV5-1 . CASSLQGVEEKLFF TGCGCCAGCAGCTTACAGGGGGTGGAGGAAAAACTGTTTTTT
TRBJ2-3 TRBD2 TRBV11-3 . CASSLGGSTDTQYF TGTGCCAGCAGCCTGGGGGGGAGCACAGATACGCAGTATTTT
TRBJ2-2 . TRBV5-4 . CASSLGHGGTGTGELFF TGTGCCAGCAGCTTGGGTCACGGCGGGACGGGCACCGGGGAGCTGTTTTTT
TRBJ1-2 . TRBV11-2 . CASRGPIQGGYGYTF TGTGCCAGCAGGGGACCTATACAGGGAGGGTATGGCTACACCTTC
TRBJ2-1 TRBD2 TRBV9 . CASSVGVAGGANEQFF TGTGCCAGCAGCGTAGGAGTAGCGGGAGGGGCGAATGAGCAGTTCTTC
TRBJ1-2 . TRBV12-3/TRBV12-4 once CASSYPSGDGYTF TGTGCCAGCAGTTACCCGAGCGGGGACGGCTACACCTTC
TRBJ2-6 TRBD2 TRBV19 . CASSIMFREDGANVLTF TGTGCCAGTAGTATAATGTTTCGGGAGGACGGGGCCAACGTCCTGACTTTC
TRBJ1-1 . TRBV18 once CASSPATARQMNTEAFF TGTGCCAGCTCACCAGCGACAGCGAGACAAATGAACACTGAAGCTTTCTTT
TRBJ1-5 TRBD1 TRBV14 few CASSQRTGRNQPQHF TGTGCCAGCAGCCAACGGACAGGGCGGAATCAGCCCCAGCATTTT
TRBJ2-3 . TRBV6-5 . CASSFRGADTQYF TGTGCCAGCAGTTTCAGGGGGGCAGATACGCAGTATTTT
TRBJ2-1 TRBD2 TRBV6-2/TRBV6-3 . CASSYDARLGTSGSGNEQFF TGTGCCAGCAGTTACGATGCACGCCTTGGGACTAGCGGGAGTGGCAATGAGCAGTTCTTC
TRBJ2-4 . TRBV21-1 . CASSNAAIIAKNIQYF TGTGCCAGCAGCAACGCTGCGATTATAGCCAAAAACATTCAGTACTTC
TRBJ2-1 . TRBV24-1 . CATSDLAGEQFF TGTGCCACCAGTGATTTAGCGGGTGAGCAGTTCTTC
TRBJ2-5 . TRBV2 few CASTGFGGQGAQYF TGTGCCAGCACGGGGTTCGGGGGCCAGGGGGCCCAGTACTTC
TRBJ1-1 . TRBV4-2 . CASSQDRGSTEAFF TGTGCCAGCAGCCAAGATAGGGGGTCTACTGAAGCTTTCTTT
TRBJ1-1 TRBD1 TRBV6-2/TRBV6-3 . CASSLGEGGTGVDITEAFF TGTGCCAGCAGTTTAGGGGAAGGTGGGACAGGGGTGGATATAACTGAAGCTTTCTTT
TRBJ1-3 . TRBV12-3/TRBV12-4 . CASSPAWGNTIYF TGTGCCAGCAGCCCCGCGTGGGGAAACACCATATATTTT
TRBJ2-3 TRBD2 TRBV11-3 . CASSSPISTSGRSTDTQYF TGTGCCAGCAGCTCCCCAATCTCGACTAGCGGGAGGAGCACAGATACGCAGTATTTT
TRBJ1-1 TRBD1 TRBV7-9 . CASSSGQEDTEAFF TGTGCCAGCAGCTCCGGACAGGAAGACACTGAAGCTTTCTTT
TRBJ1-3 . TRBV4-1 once CASSPMEGFGNTIYF TGCGCCAGCAGCCCCATGGAGGGGTTCGGAAACACCATATATTTT
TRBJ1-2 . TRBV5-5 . CASSMNRVGYTF TGTGCCAGCAGCATGAACAGGGTTGGCTACACCTTC
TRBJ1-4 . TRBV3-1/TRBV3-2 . CASSQDLGEGATNEKLFF TGTGCCAGCAGCCAAGATCTGGGGGAGGGGGCAACTAATGAAAAACTGTTTTTT
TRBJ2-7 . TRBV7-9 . CASSSAQGLYEQYF TGTGCCAGCAGCTCCGCTCAGGGGTTATACGAGCAGTACTTC
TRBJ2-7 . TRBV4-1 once CASSQNPDYEQYF TGCGCCAGCAGCCAAAATCCAGACTACGAGCAGTACTTC
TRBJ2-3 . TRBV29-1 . CSVGTTRGTQYF TGCAGCGTTGGGACGACCCGGGGGACGCAGTATTTT
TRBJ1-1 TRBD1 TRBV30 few CAWRRQGASRSEAFF TGTGCCTGGAGACGACAGGGGGCTAGTCGTTCTGAAGCTTTCTTT
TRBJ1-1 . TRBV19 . CASGLTTRNTEAFF TGTGCCAGTGGACTTACGACACGCAACACTGAAGCTTTCTTT